These 21 T cell receptor beta chains share one sample of origin, sequenced in a study of T cells after yellow fever vaccination. Each CDR3 protein gets one entry after TCRdb re-called the 5' RACE reads with MiXCR. The sample includes some 500,000 distinct CDR3 sequences, 13% of them seen just once. The sample consisted of PBMCs, taken on the day of the yellow fever booster vaccination. Every receptor here comes from a man aged 25-40 years who received the YFV17D yellow fever vaccine.

The genes are TRBV9 and TRBJ2-7; TRBD2 matches at 8 bases. The CDR3 consists of 15 residues. Germline V gives CDR1 SGDLS, CDR2 YYNGEE. After removal of 7 bases from V and 0 bases from J, the junction contained 9 bases not matched to a gene. For the CDR3, the DNA is TGTGCCAGCTCAGTTAGCGGGGCAAGCTCCTACGAGCAGTACTTC. This sequence encodes CASSVSGASSYEQYF.

The chain combines TRBV12-3 or TRBV12-4 with TRBJ2-5; 9 bases match TRBD1. The CDR3 has 15 residues. Trimming at V came to 4 bases and at J to 2 bases, leaving 5 bases not matched to a gene. CDR3 residues: CASSSGQGWQETQYF. The DNA of the CDR3 is TGTGCCAGCAGTTCGGGACAGGGTTGGCAAGAGACCCAGTACTTC.

This clonotype was detected many times. The rearrangement uses TRBV6-5 and TRBJ2-7; tentatively, D is TRBD2 (6 bases). V was trimmed by 2 bases and J by 7 bases, leaving 15 bases between them. This CDR3 comprises 14 residues. Per germline, CDR1 MNHEY and CDR2 SVGAGI. DNA of the CDR3: TGTGCCAGCAGTTACGGGCGGGGAGTCCGGGAGCAGTACTTC. Translated, it gives CASSYGRGVREQYF.

This clonotype has only a few counts. The chain combines TRBV7-2 with TRBJ2-3; unclear D gene. Germline CDR1 reads SGHTA; CDR2 reads FQGNSA. The V and J ends lost 5 bases and 5 bases respectively, with 17 bases between them. This CDR3 spans 15 amino acids. The CDR3 DNA reads TGTGCCAGCAGCCGATCTAAACCCTCGGGAGATACGCAGTATTTT. Translation: CASSRSKPSGDTQYF.

This clonotype was detected many times. This chain uses TRBV20-1 with TRBJ2-1, with a tentative D call TRBD1 (5 bases). The CDR3 is 12 amino acids. V dropped 1 base and J dropped 10 bases, with 11 bases sitting between them. The germline V gene encodes CDR1 DFQATT and CDR2 SNEGSKA (reference sequence). The CDR3 here is CSARVQGWEQFF. CDR3 nucleotides: TGCAGTGCTAGAGTTCAGGGATGGGAGCAGTTCTTC.

This chain joins TRBV4-3 and TRBJ2-1; TRBD2 agrees at 8 bases. Germline assignment: CDR1 LGHNA and CDR2 YSLEER. The V segment lost 1 base and the J segment 15 bases; nucleotides outside the gene matches: 11. This CDR3 spans 14 amino acids. CDR3 sequence reads: CASSQAGSGSIPFF. The CDR3, as DNA: TGCGCCAGCAGCCAAGCAGGGAGCGGGAGTATTCCGTTCTTC.

This clonotype showed up just a few times. The CDR3 spells CSVDQGEDTQYF. The DNA for the CDR3 is TGCAGCGTTGATCAGGGGGAGGATACGCAGTATTTT. This chain links TRBV29-1 with TRBJ2-3, with 7 bases that match TRBD1. V gave up 3 bases and J gave up 6 bases; unmatched junction bases: 3. Per germline, CDR1 SQVTM and CDR2 ANQGSEA. The CDR3 length is 12 residues.

This clonotype was observed a few times. This chain uses TRBV7-9 with TRBJ2-7, with TRBD1 matching 9 bases. This CDR3 is built from 14 residues. V lost 5 bases and J lost 5; bases outside the gene matches: 7. Per germline, CDR1 SEHNR and CDR2 FQNEAQ (reference sequence). Here the CDR3 DNA reads TGTGCCAGCAGCCCCCCCGGGACAGGGCACGAGCAGTACTTC. Its translation is CASSPPGTGHEQYF.

This clonotype was counted between two and nine times. The V call is TRBV9, the J call TRBJ2-7; D is unresolved. CDR1 SGDLS and CDR2 YYNGEE come from the germline V gene. V lost 0 bases, J lost 5 bases, and 15 bases lay in between. The CDR3 totals 15 residues. The CDR3 DNA follows: TGTGCCAGCAGCGTAGATCTCGGAGAAATCGACGAGCAGTACTTC. Translated, it gives CASSVDLGEIDEQYF.

At least ten counts were recorded for this clonotype. The chain uses TRBV7-8 and TRBJ2-7; D gene ambiguous. Trimming cost V 1 base and J 3 bases, with 10 bases left between them. The CDR3 contains 14 residues. Germline V gene sequence: CDR1 SGHVS, CDR2 FQNEAQ. CDR3 DNA: TGTGCCAGCAGCTTAGGTCCAGCTAACTACGAGCAGTACTTC. It yields the protein CASSLGPANYEQYF.

The chain links TRBV25-1 to TRBJ1-6, with 8 bases that match TRBD1. This CDR3 is 15 amino acids long. Germline V gene sequence: CDR1 MGHDK, CDR2 SYGVNS. V lost 2 bases to trimming and J lost 5 bases; unmatched junction nucleotides: 2. The CDR3 region is CASSELDRDNSPLHF. For the CDR3, the DNA is TGTGCCAGCAGTGAACTGGACAGGGATAATTCACCCCTCCACTTT.

The chain joins TRBV12-3 or TRBV12-4 to TRBJ2-7; TRBD2 agrees at 11 bases. V gave up 5 bases and J gave up 2 bases; unmatched junction bases: 8. There are 16 residues in the CDR3. The CDR3 DNA is TGTGCCAGCAGTCTGAAGACTAGCGGGGATCCCTACGAGCAGTACTTC. Translation gives CASSLKTSGDPYEQYF.

This clonotype was detected many times. The chain carries TRBV15 and TRBJ2-2; D possibly corresponds to TRBD2 (5 bases). Germline CDR1 reads LNHNV; CDR2 reads YYDKDF (reference sequence). This CDR3 is 13 amino acids long. The ends were cut back, 11 bases at V and 5 bases at J, with 15 bases in the middle. The CDR3 here is CASRPAATGELFF. The DNA for the CDR3 is TGTGCCTCCCGTCCAGCGGCTACCGGGGAGCTGTTTTTT.

This chain joins TRBV14 and TRBJ2-7; 7 nucleotides match TRBD1. V was pared by 1 base and J by 3 bases, with 3 bases of the junction left unmatched. The length of the CDR3 is 14 residues. CDR1 and CDR2 from the germline V gene are SGHDN and FVKESK. CDR3 sequence: CASSQATGFYEQYF. CDR3 coding DNA: TGTGCCAGCAGCCAAGCGACAGGGTTCTACGAGCAGTACTTC.

This clonotype was recorded a few times. The V and J genes are TRBV2 and TRBJ1-1; perhaps TRBD1 as D (5 bases). V was clipped by 7 bases and J by 1 base, with 13 bases between them. Germline loops: CDR1 SNHLY, CDR2 FYNNEI. The CDR3 runs 14 residues. The CDR3 protein is CASTGLKGNTEAFF. Written as DNA, the CDR3 is TGTGCCAGCACGGGGCTTAAGGGGAACACTGAAGCTTTCTTT.

The V call is TRBV7-9, the J call TRBJ2-5, with 7 bases matching TRBD2. The CDR3 is made up of 14 amino acids. CDR1 and CDR2 (germline): SEHNR, FQNEAQ (reference sequence). J was trimmed by 5 bases and V by 5 bases; bases with no gene match: 8. CDR3 sequence reads: CASSPSGGVETQYF. For the CDR3, the DNA is TGTGCCAGCAGCCCTAGCGGCGGGGTGGAGACCCAGTACTTC.

This clonotype came up many times. This chain uses TRBV7-2 with TRBJ2-3, with unresolved D. Germline CDR1 is SGHTA and CDR2 is FQGNSA. The CDR3 is 13 residues long. Trimming took 5 bases from V and 6 from J, leaving 12 bases between them. The CDR3: CASSADPGDTQYF. CDR3 in DNA: TGTGCCAGCAGCGCGGACCCTGGGGATACGCAGTATTTT.

This clonotype was found a few times. The V and J genes are TRBV5-8 and TRBJ2-5, with 8 bases matching TRBD2. The CDR3 has 17 amino acids. Germline lookup yields CDR1 SGHTS and CDR2 YDEGEE. V lost 1 base to trimming and J lost 5 bases; unmatched junction nucleotides: 13. In DNA, the CDR3 is TGTGCCAGCAGCTTGAGGGGCCGGGGGGGCGTATCGGAGACCCAGTACTTC. Its translation: CASSLRGRGGVSETQYF.

This chain connects TRBV7-2 to TRBJ1-5, with a tentative D call TRBD1 (6 bases). The CDR3 has 16 amino acids. Trimming stripped 5 bases from V and 9 bases from J, with 23 bases between. Germline loops: CDR1 SGHTA, CDR2 FQGNSA. The CDR3 loop is CASSPRDGGPSGPQHF. Written as DNA, the CDR3 is TGTGCCAGCAGCCCCCGGGACGGGGGCCCATCGGGGCCCCAGCATTTT.

The chain has TRBV14 and TRBJ1-4; D unclear. CDR3 length: 17 residues. The V gene's germline CDR1 is SGHDN and CDR2 FVKESK. The germline V and J ends were trimmed by 0 bases and 0 bases, with 11 bases remaining between them. The CDR3 nucleotides read TGTGCCAGCAGCCAAGATATTGTACACGCAACTAATGAAAAACTGTTTTTT. It codes for CASSQDIVHATNEKLFF.

The chain employs TRBV11-1 and TRBJ2-3; TRBD2 matches 9 bases. The V gene end was trimmed by 5 bases and the J gene end by 1 base; junction bases not matched to a gene: 13. Germline V CDR1 and CDR2: SGHAT, FQDESV (reference sequence). The CDR3 has 18 amino acids. CDR3 bases: TGTGCCAGCAGCCCGTCGCTAGCGGGGAGGTTTGGCACAGATACGCAGTATTTT. This codes for CASSPSLAGRFGTDTQYF.